This TCR beta chain appears in the sequencing data of a study of blood T cell repertoires in COVID-19. This CDR3 contains 14 residues. The trim removed 3 bases at V and 3 bases at J, leaving 7 bases unmatched. The germline gives CDR1 SQVTM, CDR2 ANQGSEA. Per the authors' pipeline: Reference gene primers were amplified, and this amplification served to estimate nucleated cell counts. The assay was immunoSEQ multiplex PCR, and TCRdb's table has in-frame clones only and misses some. V, J and clone size are taken as reported in that table, and D and trimming were inferred from the DNA itself. There are roughly 260,000 clones in the sample; around 87% occur only once, and over 2% lies in the top ten. Only one count was recorded for this clone.

The specimen sequenced was peripheral blood. This chain links TRBV29-1 with TRBJ1-1; TRBD1 matches 7 bases. The clonotype comes from a woman in her fifties or sixties with acute or convalescent COVID-19. CDR3 residues: CSVDLGRGYTEAFF. The CDR3 DNA is TGCAGCGTTGATCTGGGCAGGGGGTACACTGAAGCTTTCTTT. The full variable domain, completed using reference TRBV29-1 and TRBJ1-1, is SAVISQKPSRDICQRGTSLTIQCQVDSQVTMMFWYRQQPGQSLTLIATANQGSEATYESGFVIDKFPISRPNLTFSTLTVSNMSPEDSSIYLCSVDLGRGYTEAFFGQGTRLTVV.